One sample yielded the 20 T cell receptor beta chains listed below, sequenced in a study of T cells in Graves' hyperthyroidism and ophthalmopathy. The TCR beta CDR3 regions underwent amplification using RNA transcripts as the source. The study used the HTBI primer set for a first-round RT-PCR of the TCR CDR3. Via MiXCR, TCRdb re-called the multiplex PCR reads, giving one row per CDR3 protein. The sample yields 450,000 to 600,000 distinct CDR3 sequences, around 15% seen once. Sequences were obtained from blood. The receptor set was obtained from a woman aged 35 to 49 with Graves' hyperthyroidism.

This clonotype was observed a handful of times. The V and J genes are TRBV19 and TRBJ2-1; D is possibly TRBD2 (6 bases). V was clipped by 7 bases and J by 9 bases, with 22 bases between them. The CDR3 sequence is 15 residues long. The germline gives CDR1 LNHDA, CDR2 SQIVND (reference sequence). CDR3 residues: CASTLDGGVKSEQFF. The CDR3 DNA is TGTGCCAGTACCCTCGACGGGGGTGTTAAGAGTGAGCAGTTCTTC.

In this sample, this clonotype turned up a few times. The V and J genes are TRBV14 and TRBJ2-6; the D is unclear. Germline CDR1 reads SGHDN; CDR2 reads FVKESK. V lost 6 bases, J lost 0 bases, and 12 bases lay in between. The CDR3 contains 16 residues. This CDR3 reads CASSLFRPSGANVLTF. The CDR3 region has the DNA TGTGCCAGCAGTCTTTTCCGGCCCTCTGGGGCCAACGTCCTGACTTTC.

V is TRBV6-1 and J is TRBJ2-5; 10 bases line up with TRBD2. The CDR3 has 17 residues. J was trimmed by 2 bases and V by 5 bases; bases with no gene match: 11. Per the germline V gene, CDR1 is MNHNS and CDR2 is SASEGT. The CDR3 nucleotides read TGTGCCAGCAGTCCCCATTCCTGGACTAGCGGACAAGAGACCCAGTACTTC. Amino acids: CASSPHSWTSGQETQYF.

The DNA for the CDR3 is TGTGCCAGTAGTATAGCGTCTTCTAGCTCGGCAACCTACAATGAGCAGTTCTTC. Its translation is CASSIASSSSATYNEQFF. The gene calls are TRBV19 and TRBJ2-1; D is perhaps TRBD2 (5 bases). The V end was cut by 1 base, the J end by 2 bases, with 18 bases between. The CDR3 runs to 18 residues. Looked up from germline, CDR1 is LNHDA and CDR2 is SQIVND (reference sequence).

Comments on this clonotype: The conserved closing phenylalanine or tryptophan is absent in this CDR3, likely reflecting a read error. The genes are TRBV28 and TRBJ2-5; D gene ambiguous. The V gene lost 3 bases and the J gene lost 7 bases, with 6 bases spanning the gap. CDR1 MDHEN and CDR2 SYDVKM come from the germline V gene. The CDR3 contains 11 residues. This CDR3 is CASSFVGTQYL. CDR3 in DNA: TGTGCCAGCAGTTTTGTTGGGACCCAGTACCTC.

The chain links TRBV15 to TRBJ1-2, with 9 bases that match TRBD1. With V trimmed by 4 bases and J by 6 bases, 9 bases remained unmatched. This CDR3 contains 15 residues. CDR1 is LNHNV and CDR2 is YYDKDF in the germline V gene (reference sequence). Here the CDR3 reads CATSTRDREVDGYTF. CDR3 nucleotides: TGTGCCACCAGCACCCGGGACAGGGAAGTCGATGGCTACACCTTC.

This clonotype was counted only a few times. The rearrangement joins TRBV20-1 to TRBJ2-2; 10 nucleotides line up with TRBD2. Unmatched junction bases numbered 15, after V lost 6 bases and J lost 2 bases. CDR1 is DFQATT, CDR2 SNEGSKA, per germline (reference sequence). This CDR3 has 18 amino acids. The CDR3 region is CSARTWPSGSSNTGELFF. The DNA of the CDR3 is TGCAGTGCAAGGACATGGCCTAGCGGGAGTAGTAACACCGGGGAGCTGTTTTTT.

The sample holds many counts of this clonotype. The V call is TRBV24-1, the J call TRBJ2-1; 9 nucleotides agree with TRBD1. V dropped 4 bases and J dropped 2; count of bases not matched to a gene: 5. Germline V lookup: CDR1 KGHDR, CDR2 SFDVKD. This CDR3 region has 16 residues. CDR3 nucleotide sequence: TGTGCCACCAGTGACCCGGGACAGGGACCCTACAATGAGCAGTTCTTC. It codes for CATSDPGQGPYNEQFF.

This clonotype has more than one count but fewer than ten. A single base separates this from a much larger clone, so it may be a read error. The rearrangement joins TRBV10-3 to TRBJ2-7, with 9 bases that match TRBD1. The length of the CDR3 is 17 residues. Germline V lookup: CDR1 ENHRY, CDR2 SYGVKD. Trimming cost V 4 bases and J 3 bases; bases outside gene matches: 13. The CDR3 spells CAISAQGASPLNYEQYF. The CDR3 nucleotides are TGTGCCATCAGTGCACAGGGGGCCTCACCACTCAACTACGAGCAGTACTTC.

The rearrangement joins TRBV20-1 to TRBJ2-6; 9 bases align to TRBD1. The CDR3 covers 17 residues. V gave up 3 bases and J gave up 2 bases; unmatched junction bases: 8. Germline loops: CDR1 DFQATT, CDR2 SNEGSKA (reference sequence). The CDR3 reads CSARPGQGYAGANVLTF. The CDR3, as DNA: TGCAGTGCTAGGCCGGGACAGGGTTACGCTGGGGCCAACGTCCTGACTTTC.

The rearrangement uses TRBV28 and TRBJ2-7; D gene ambiguous. CDR3 length equals 12 residues. CDR1 and CDR2 from the germline V gene are MDHEN and SYDVKM. V lost 6 bases and J lost 7, with 13 bases in between. The CDR3 here is CASSPGSWEQYF. DNA of the CDR3: TGTGCCAGCAGCCCTGGGTCCTGGGAGCAGTACTTC.

This clonotype was found a few times. V is TRBV19 and J is TRBJ2-2, with TRBD1 as a possible D gene (6 bases). The CDR3 extends over 15 amino acids. Germline V lookup: CDR1 LNHDA, CDR2 SQIVND (reference sequence). V was trimmed by 7 bases and J by 8 bases, leaving 20 bases between them. CDR3 DNA: TGTGCCAGTACTTCACAGGGTAGGAAGGTGGGGGAGCTGTTTTTT. This gives the protein CASTSQGRKVGELFF.

The chain uses TRBV27 and TRBJ2-2; D gene uncertain. CDR1 is MNHEY, CDR2 SMNVEV, per germline (reference sequence). The CDR3 sequence is 17 residues long. V lost 1 base and J 5 bases, leaving 17 bases between the germline ends. The CDR3 bases are TGTGCCAGCAGTTTATATCGCTCCCACGGGCTGACCGGGGAGCTGTTTTTT. As protein: CASSLYRSHGLTGELFF.

The rearrangement uses TRBV19 and TRBJ1-1, with D possibly TRBD1 on 5 matching bases. Trimming left V 4 bases short and J 0 bases short, with 9 bases between. Per the germline V gene, CDR1 is LNHDA and CDR2 is SQIVND (reference sequence). The length of the CDR3 is 14 residues. The CDR3: CASSTVGVNTEAFF. CDR3 sequence (DNA): TGTGCCAGTAGTACCGTGGGGGTGAACACTGAAGCTTTCTTT.

This chain joins TRBV19 and TRBJ1-3; D is uncertain. The CDR3 sequence is 15 residues long. Germline CDR1 LNHDA, CDR2 SQIVND (reference sequence). V was pared by 9 bases and J by 3 bases, with 18 bases between. The CDR3 DNA sequence: TGTGCCAGCGCCCCGGCGAGGGTCATTGGAAACACCATATATTTT. Residues: CASAPARVIGNTIYF.

This clonotype was found many times. V usage is TRBV11-2 and J usage is TRBJ2-7; 7 positions match TRBD2. V shed 4 bases, J shed 0 bases, and the junction held 3 bases outside the gene matches. The germline gives CDR1 SGHAT, CDR2 FQNNGV. The length of the CDR3 is 14 residues. The CDR3 coding sequence is TGTGCCAGCAGCTCTAGCGGATACTCCTACGAGCAGTACTTC. It specifies CASSSSGYSYEQYF.

In its sample, this clonotype was seen many times. The genes are TRBV3-1 and TRBJ2-5; a weak D match, TRBD1 (6 bases). The CDR3 is 15 amino acids. CDR1 LGHDT and CDR2 YNNKEL come from the germline V gene (reference sequence). Trimming stripped 1 base from V and 2 bases from J, with 11 bases between. CDR3 sequence: CASSQGTVRQETQYF. Written as DNA, the CDR3 is TGTGCCAGCAGCCAAGGGACAGTCCGACAAGAGACCCAGTACTTC.

The chain is built from TRBV28 and TRBJ2-7; D not resolved. Germline assignment: CDR1 MDHEN and CDR2 SYDVKM. The CDR3 loop spans 14 amino acids. Between the trimmed V and J ends, which lost 5 bases and 2 bases, there was a span of 13 bases. CDR3 bases: TGTGCCAGCAGTCTTTCGTTACCCCCCTACGAGCAGTACTTC. Its translation: CASSLSLPPYEQYF. The variable domain in full, with the rest retrieved from reference TRBV28 and TRBJ2-7, is DVKVTQSSRYLVKRTGEKVFLECVQDMDHENMFWYRQDPGLGLRLIYFSYDVKMKEKGDIPEGYSVSREKKERFSLILESASTNQTSMYLCASSLSLPPYEQYFGPGTRLTVT.

The chain couples TRBV19 to TRBJ2-7, with D possibly being TRBD1 (6 bases). Germline-derived CDR1 and CDR2 are LNHDA and SQIVND (reference sequence). Trimming took 2 bases from V and 0 from J, leaving 8 bases between them. The length of the CDR3 is 14 residues. The CDR3 coding sequence is TGTGCCAGTAGTATAAAGGACAGCTCCTACGAGCAGTACTTC. It codes for CASSIKDSSYEQYF.

This clonotype was recorded at least ten times. The chain joins TRBV5-1 to TRBJ2-1, with 10 bases aligning to TRBD2. The germline V gene has CDR1 SGHRS and CDR2 YFSETQ. This CDR3 is 18 amino acids long. V was pared by 5 bases and J by 5 bases, with 16 bases of the junction left unmatched. This CDR3 reads CASSLSGRALEEDNEQFF. Here the CDR3 DNA reads TGCGCCAGCAGTCTGAGCGGGAGGGCCCTCGAGGAGGACAATGAGCAGTTCTTC.